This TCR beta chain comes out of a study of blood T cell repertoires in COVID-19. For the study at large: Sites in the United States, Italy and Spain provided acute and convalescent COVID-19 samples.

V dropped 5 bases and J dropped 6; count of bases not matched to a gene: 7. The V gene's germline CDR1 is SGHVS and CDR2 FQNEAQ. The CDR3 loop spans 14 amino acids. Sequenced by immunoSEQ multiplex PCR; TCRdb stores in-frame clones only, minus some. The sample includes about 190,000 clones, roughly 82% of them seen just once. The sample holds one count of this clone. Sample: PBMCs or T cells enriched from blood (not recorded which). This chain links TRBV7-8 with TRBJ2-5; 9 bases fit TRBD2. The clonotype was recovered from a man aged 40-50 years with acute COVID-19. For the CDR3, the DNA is TGTGCCAGCAGCCCCGGGACTAGCTTACAGACCCAGTACTTC. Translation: CASSPGTSLQTQYF. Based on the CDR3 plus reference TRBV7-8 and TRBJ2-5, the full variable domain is GAGVSQSPRYKVAKRGQDVALRCDPISGHVSLFWYQQALGQGPEFLTYFQNEAQLDKSGLPSDRFFAERPEGSVSTLKIQRTQQEDSAVYLCASSPGTSLQTQYFGPGTRLLVL.